This TCR beta chain was sequenced for a study of T-cell reconstitution after alpha-beta-depleted transplantation in children. Study-wide points: TCRbeta diversity was high at day 60 in some patients (a result of surviving recipient T cells and thymic progenitors). From newly produced T cells came most of the T-cell counts and diversity one year after transplant.

Germline V gene data show CDR1 as KGHSH and CDR2 as LQKENI. The CDR3 is 15 residues long. The V end was cut by 2 bases, the J end by 8 bases, with 15 bases between. Unique molecular identifiers were incorporated into the prepared TCRbeta library. TCRdb called the PCR reads again in MiXCR, with one record for every CDR3 protein. The table records 700,000 to 850,000 distinct CDR3 sequences, 16% of them present only once. As for this clonotype: Its cognate antigen is unknown.

This sequence was found in a male patient aged 10 to 17 who had a stem cell transplant for acute lymphoblastic leukemia, so the T cells may come from the graft donor. The chain uses TRBV18 and TRBJ1-4; D is unclear. The sample here was PBMCs, mostly from graft donor cells, taken 360 days after TCRalphabeta/CD19-depleted stem cell transplant. CDR3 protein: CASSPKDKIEEKLFF. The CDR3 coding sequence is TGTGCCAGCTCACCAAAGGATAAAATCGAGGAAAAACTGTTTTTT.